The 8 T cell receptor beta chains given below trace back to one sample, sequenced in a study of cytomegalovirus exposure and HLA in healthy donors. Assay used: immunoSEQ multiplex PCR; TCRdb lists only in-frame clones, some missing. The sample lists 70,000 or so clones, 85% to 95% occurring once. Sequencing was carried out using PBMCs. These receptors came from a man aged 18 to 30 in good health and CMV-seropositive.

The gene calls are TRBV2 and TRBJ2-3; tentatively, D is TRBD2 (6 bases). V was clipped by 6 bases and J by 0 bases, with 10 bases between them. This CDR3 is 14 amino acids long. CDR1 and CDR2 from the germline V gene are SNHLY and FYNNEI. The chain's CDR3 is CASRSGPSTDTQYF. The CDR3 bases are TGTGCCAGCAGGAGCGGGCCTAGCACAGATACGCAGTATTTT.

V usage is TRBV27 and J usage is TRBJ2-1, with 15 bases lining up with TRBD2. With V trimmed by 0 bases and J by 10 bases, 4 bases remained unmatched. This CDR3 comprises 16 residues. Germline V gives CDR1 MNHEY, CDR2 SMNVEV (reference sequence). CDR3 nucleotides: TGTGCCAGCAGTTTATCGAGGGGACTAGCGGGAGGAGAGCAGTTCTTC. Its protein product is CASSLSRGLAGGEQFF.

The CDR3 loop is CASKRQTITDTQYF. Here the CDR3 DNA reads TGTGCCAGTAAACGACAGACCATCACAGATACGCAGTATTTT. The chain recombines TRBV19 with TRBJ2-3, with D perhaps TRBD1 (5 bases). The CDR3 contains 14 residues. The V gene lost 7 bases and the J gene lost 2 bases, with 13 bases spanning the gap. Germline V gene sequence: CDR1 LNHDA, CDR2 SQIVND (reference sequence).

The chain uses TRBV19 and TRBJ2-1; D is possibly TRBD2 (8 bases). Germline V lookup: CDR1 LNHDA, CDR2 SQIVND (reference sequence). This CDR3 contains 16 residues. V lost 4 bases and J 0 bases, leaving 13 bases between the germline ends. CDR3 region: CASSRDSGSSYNEQFF. The CDR3 DNA reads as TGTGCCAGTAGTAGGGACAGCGGGAGCTCCTACAATGAGCAGTTCTTC. Drawing the rest from reference TRBV19 and TRBJ2-1, the complete variable domain is DGGITQSPKYLFRKEGQNVTLSCEQNLNHDAMYWYRQDPGQGLRLIYYSQIVNDFQKGDIAEGYSVSREKKESFPLTVTSAQKNPTAFYLCASSRDSGSSYNEQFFGPGTRLTVL.

This chain uses TRBV2 with TRBJ2-5; 8 bases are shared with TRBD2. The CDR3 has 13 residues. Germline V gene data show CDR1 as SNHLY and CDR2 as FYNNEI. V was pared by 6 bases and J by 4 bases, with 4 bases of the junction left unmatched. The CDR3 DNA reads as TGTGCCAGCAGCCTGGGACTAGGAGAGACCCAGTACTTC. Its protein product is CASSLGLGETQYF.

With respect to this clone: One end of the junction varies from germline; a read error may be responsible. The V and J genes are TRBV6-1 and TRBJ2-7; 8 bases are shared with TRBD2. Germline-derived CDR1 and CDR2 are MNHNS and SASEGT. The CDR3 runs 13 residues. The CDR3 loop reads CASSEDPTGGPSF. The DNA for the CDR3 is TGTGCCAGCAGTGAAGACCCCACGGGAGGGCCTTCTTTC.

This sequence joins TRBV5-1 and TRBJ2-7; 9 positions agree with TRBD1. This CDR3 comprises 14 residues. CDR1 and CDR2 (germline): SGHRS, YFSETQ. Trimming removed 4 bases from V and 5 bases from J; junction bases left unmatched: 7. CDR3 nucleotides: TGCGCCAGCAGCCCCGGGACAGGGCTCCACGAGCAGTACTTC. This gives the protein CASSPGTGLHEQYF.

J is TRBJ1-5 and V is TRBV28, with unresolved D. Between the trimmed V and J ends, which lost 7 bases and 5 bases, there was a span of 18 bases. Germline CDR1 and CDR2: MDHEN and SYDVKM. CDR3 length equals 15 residues. CDR3 in DNA: TGTGCCAGCATCGCCTTTGGAGGTTATTATCAGCCCCAGCATTTT. Translation gives CASIAFGGYYQPQHF.